What follows are 25 T cell receptor beta chains derived from one specimen sequenced in a study of T cell repertoires in cytomegalovirus infection. MiXCR, run by TCRdb on the reads, gives a single entry per CDR3 protein. In the table there are roughly 230,000 distinct CDR3 sequences, approximately 22% of which are singletons. The sample comprised CD8+ T cells from PBMCs. The origin of the receptors is a human donor in good health (CMV status not recorded). Some clones in this sample may be carry-over from other donors' samples.

There are a few counts of this clonotype. The genes are TRBV19 and TRBJ2-7; TRBD1 matches 9 bases. Trimming cost V 6 bases and J 5 bases; bases outside gene matches: 8. This CDR3 spans 14 amino acids. Germline V CDR1 and CDR2: LNHDA, SQIVND (reference sequence). The DNA of the CDR3 is TGTGCCAGTAGGTACGGGACAGGGTCCCACGAGCAGTACTTC. It translates to CASRYGTGSHEQYF.

The chain combines TRBV18 with TRBJ2-7; maybe TRBD2 (6 bases). V lost 4 bases to trimming and J lost 3 bases, with 10 bases between them. Germline assignment: CDR1 KGHSH and CDR2 LQKENI. This CDR3 has 13 amino acids. CDR3 amino acids: CASSQIGGYEQYF. The CDR3, as DNA: TGTGCCAGCTCACAAATCGGGGGCTACGAGCAGTACTTC.

J is TRBJ1-4 and V is TRBV27, with a tentative D call TRBD1 (5 bases). This CDR3 region has 14 residues. V was clipped by 0 bases and J by 5 bases, with 7 bases between them. CDR1 MNHEY and CDR2 SMNVEV come from the germline V gene (reference sequence). The CDR3: CASSLSWGNEKLFF. The CDR3 nucleotides read TGTGCCAGCAGTTTATCGTGGGGGAATGAAAAACTGTTTTTT.

This chain connects TRBV19 to TRBJ1-3; a possible D gene is TRBD1 (5 bases). With 7 bases removed from V and 2 bases from J, the gap between germline ends came to 9 bases. The CDR3 runs to 13 residues. The germline CDR1 and CDR2 sequences are LNHDA and SQIVND (reference sequence). This CDR3 reads CASTGTAGNTIYF. CDR3 DNA sequence: TGTGCCAGTACGGGGACTGCTGGAAACACCATATATTTT.

This chain joins TRBV7-2 and TRBJ2-2; D not resolved. The CDR3 sequence is 14 residues long. The ends were cut back, 3 bases at V and 4 bases at J, with 9 bases in the middle. Germline CDR1 reads SGHTA; CDR2 reads FQGNSA. The CDR3 DNA is TGTGCCAGCAGCTTTCTTCAGGCCACCGGGGAGCTGTTTTTT. Translated, it gives CASSFLQATGELFF.

This clonotype has just a few counts. The chain couples TRBV18 to TRBJ1-2; D perhaps matches TRBD1 (6 bases). CDR3 length equals 14 residues. Germline loops: CDR1 KGHSH, CDR2 LQKENI. Trimming shortened V by 0 bases and J by 5 bases, and 10 bases separated the two germline ends. The CDR3 spells CASSPPLDSYGYTF. As DNA, the CDR3 is TGTGCCAGCTCACCACCCCTGGACAGTTATGGCTACACCTTC.

This clonotype was detected ten times or more. The chain joins TRBV5-6 to TRBJ2-3; 9 positions match TRBD1. There are 13 residues in the CDR3. V was pared by 3 bases and J by 14 bases, with 10 bases of the junction left unmatched. Germline lookup yields CDR1 SGHDT and CDR2 YYEEEE. CDR3 nucleotide sequence: TGTGCCAGCAGCTCCCCTGGGGGACAGGGAATGTATTTT. This translates into CASSSPGGQGMYF.

This clonotype turned up a few times. The rearrangement uses TRBV27 and TRBJ1-2; perhaps TRBD1 as D (6 bases). This CDR3 has 15 amino acids. V gave up 5 bases and J gave up 7 bases, with 20 bases separating them. Germline-derived CDR1 and CDR2 are MNHEY and SMNVEV (reference sequence). This CDR3 is CASSPWTAGISGYTF. The CDR3 region has the DNA TGTGCCAGCAGTCCCTGGACAGCTGGAATTAGTGGCTACACCTTC.

This clonotype was detected a few times. This rearrangement joins TRBV27 to TRBJ2-2, with D unresolved. The V end was cut by 7 bases, the J end by 0 bases, with 9 bases between. Germline CDR1 reads MNHEY; CDR2 reads SMNVEV (reference sequence). There are 14 residues in the CDR3. CDR3 sequence reads: CASTQVSNTGELFF. CDR3 DNA: TGTGCCAGCACCCAGGTTTCGAACACCGGGGAGCTGTTTTTT.

This clonotype has a count of ten or more. CDR3 loop: CASSPHETEQFF. The CDR3 DNA reads as TGTGCCAGCAGCCCCCATGAGACCGAGCAGTTCTTC. The V and J genes are TRBV12-3 or TRBV12-4 and TRBJ2-1; D is unclear. V dropped 6 bases and J dropped 10 bases, with 13 bases sitting between them. This CDR3 is built from 12 residues.

In this sample, this clonotype turned up a few times. This chain connects TRBV30 to TRBJ2-2; D is ambiguous. Germline V CDR1 and CDR2: GTSNPN, SVGIG (reference sequence). V was clipped by 5 bases and J by 10 bases, with 17 bases between them. The CDR3 has 13 amino acids. The CDR3 sequence is CAWSPGPLLELFF. Here the CDR3 DNA reads TGTGCCTGGTCCCCGGGCCCCCTGCTGGAGCTGTTTTTT. The whole variable domain, remainder taken from reference TRBV30 and TRBJ2-2, is SQTIHQWPATLVQPVGSPLSLECTVEGTSNPNLYWYRQAAGRGLQLLFYSVGIGQISSEVPQNLSASRPQDRQFILSSKKLLLSDSGFYLCAWSPGPLLELFFGEGSRLTVL.

The table lists this clonotype with a few counts. The genes are TRBV7-9 and TRBJ2-2; D not resolved. CDR1 and CDR2 from the germline V gene are SEHNR and FQNEAQ (reference sequence). CDR3 length equals 13 residues. Trimming cost V 3 bases and J 4 bases, with 6 bases left between them. CDR3 sequence reads: CASSFGPTGELFF. In DNA, the CDR3 is TGTGCCAGCAGCTTCGGGCCCACCGGGGAGCTGTTTTTT.

This clonotype appeared a few times. The rearrangement uses TRBV7-6 and TRBJ1-5; D unclear. Germline V gene sequence: CDR1 SGHVS, CDR2 FNYEAQ. The CDR3 is 11 residues long. V lost 8 bases to trimming and J lost 5 bases, with 7 bases between them. This CDR3 is CASGYYQPQHF. The CDR3 DNA reads TGTGCCAGCGGATACTATCAGCCCCAGCATTTT.

This rearrangement joins TRBV11-1 to TRBJ2-3, with 8 nucleotides matching TRBD1. The CDR3 totals 13 residues. J gave up 5 bases and V 5 bases, and 3 bases lay outside the gene matches. The germline CDR1 and CDR2 sequences are SGHAT and FQDESV (reference sequence). CDR3 in DNA: TGTGCCAGCAGCCCGGACAGGGAAGATACGCAGTATTTT. It translates to CASSPDREDTQYF.

In regard to this clonotype: A much larger clone lies one base from this, so it may be a read error. The rearrangement uses TRBV7-6 and TRBJ1-2, with TRBD1 as a possible D gene (5 bases). CDR3 length: 12 residues. Germline values: CDR1 SGHVS, CDR2 FNYEAQ. CDR3 in amino acids: CAGSLVGDGYTF. In nucleotides, the CDR3 is TGTGCCGGCAGCTTAGTGGGGGATGGCTACACCTTC.

V gene TRBV7-2 combines with J gene TRBJ2-3; 10 positions agree with TRBD2. This CDR3 is built from 15 residues. V gave up 8 bases and J gave up 4 bases; unmatched junction bases: 9. Germline lookup yields CDR1 SGHTA and CDR2 FQGNSA. CDR3 residues: CASHHSGGWADTQYF. The CDR3 coding sequence is TGTGCCAGCCACCATAGCGGGGGGTGGGCAGATACGCAGTATTTT.

The gene calls are TRBV9 and TRBJ1-6; D is uncertain. The CDR3 extends over 12 amino acids. The germline CDR1 and CDR2 sequences are SGDLS and YYNGEE. The V end was cut by 3 bases, the J end by 7 bases, with 5 bases between. CDR3 in amino acids: CASSDWNSPLHF. The CDR3 DNA sequence: TGTGCCAGCAGCGATTGGAATTCACCCCTCCACTTT.

This chain connects TRBV9 to TRBJ2-1; 10 bases line up with TRBD1. J gave up 7 bases and V 4 bases, and 11 bases lay outside the gene matches. The CDR3 has 16 amino acids. Germline V gives CDR1 SGDLS, CDR2 YYNGEE. CDR3 sequence reads: CASSFRGTGVQNEQFF. The CDR3 coding sequence is TGTGCCAGCAGCTTTCGAGGGACAGGGGTGCAAAATGAGCAGTTCTTC.

Only a few counts were recorded for this clonotype. The chain carries TRBV7-6 and TRBJ2-1; 8 bases fit TRBD2. Germline V gives CDR1 SGHVS, CDR2 FNYEAQ. The V and J ends lost 5 bases and 14 bases, in that order; junction bases with no gene match: 5. The CDR3 runs 11 residues. CDR3 sequence: CASSRGGPKFF. DNA for the CDR3: TGTGCCAGCAGCCGCGGGGGGCCCAAGTTCTTC. The complete variable domain, with remaining parts taken from reference TRBV7-6 and TRBJ2-1, reads GAGVSQSPRYKVTKRGQDVALRCDPISGHVSLYWYRQALGQGPEFLTYFNYEAQQDKSGLPNDRFSAERPEGSISTLTIQRTEQRDSAMYRCASSRGGPKFFGPGTRLTVL.

This clonotype was found a few times. The chain has TRBV7-9 and TRBJ1-4; no reliable D call. This CDR3 region has 11 residues. V lost 2 bases, J lost 8 bases, and 3 bases lay in between. Germline values: CDR1 SEHNR, CDR2 FQNEAQ (reference sequence). CDR3 coding DNA: TGTGCCAGCAGCTTACTCGAAAAACTGTTTTTT. This encodes CASSLLEKLFF.

V gene TRBV12-3 or TRBV12-4 combines with J gene TRBJ2-7; 7 bases are a match to TRBD2. This CDR3 has 14 residues. J lost 3 bases, V lost 2 bases, and 4 bases had no gene match. The DNA for the CDR3 is TGTGCCAGCAGTTTACCCAGGGAGGGCTACGAGCAGTACTTC. It yields the protein CASSLPREGYEQYF.

V usage is TRBV28 and J usage is TRBJ1-4; D uncertain. Germline CDR1 MDHEN, CDR2 SYDVKM. V gave up 2 bases and J gave up 4 bases, with 11 bases separating them. The CDR3 runs to 15 residues. CDR3 protein: CASSLPGRINEKLFF. The CDR3 nucleotides read TGTGCCAGCAGTTTACCCGGACGGATTAATGAAAAACTGTTTTTT.

V is TRBV12-3 or TRBV12-4 and J is TRBJ1-1, with 9 bases fitting TRBD1. V was clipped by 3 bases and J by 4 bases; unmatched bases: 3. The CDR3 loop spans 14 amino acids. Here the CDR3 DNA reads TGTGCCAGCAGTTTTACGGGACAGGGCACTGAAGCTTTCTTT. Protein sequence: CASSFTGQGTEAFF.

This clonotype occurred many times. The gene calls are TRBV7-8 and TRBJ1-2; D ambiguous. V was clipped by 7 bases and J by 3 bases, with 27 bases between them. Germline V lookup: CDR1 SGHVS, CDR2 FQNEAQ. The CDR3 sequence is 18 residues long. CDR3 sequence reads: CASTNQTLTTGGHYGYTF. CDR3 in DNA: TGTGCCAGCACCAACCAAACCCTCACTACCGGCGGACACTATGGCTACACCTTC.

This clonotype has at least ten counts. The CDR3 spells CASSYTTRGLDTQYF. The CDR3 DNA is TGTGCCAGCAGCTACACGACGCGGGGGTTAGATACGCAGTATTTT. This chain joins TRBV7-8 and TRBJ2-3; 7 bases map to TRBD2. Trimming took 4 bases from V and 5 from J; bases not matched to a gene: 9. This CDR3 has 15 residues. CDR1 is SGHVS and CDR2 is FQNEAQ in the germline V gene.